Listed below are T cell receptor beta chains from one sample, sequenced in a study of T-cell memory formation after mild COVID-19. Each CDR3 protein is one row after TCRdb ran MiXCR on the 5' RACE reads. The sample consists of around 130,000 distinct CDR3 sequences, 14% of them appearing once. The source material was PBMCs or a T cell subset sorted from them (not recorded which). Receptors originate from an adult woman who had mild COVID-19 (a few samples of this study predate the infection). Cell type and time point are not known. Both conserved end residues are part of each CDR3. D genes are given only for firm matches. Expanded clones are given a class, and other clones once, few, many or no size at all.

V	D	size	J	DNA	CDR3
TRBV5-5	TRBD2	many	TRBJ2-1	TGTGCCAGCAGCTTGACTAGCGGGTATGCTGGGCAGTTCTTC	CASSLTSGYAGQFF
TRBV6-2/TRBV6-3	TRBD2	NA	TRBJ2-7	TGTGCCAGCAGTCCGAAACGAATAGCGGGCCCTCCCTACGAGCAGTACTTC	CASSPKRIAGPPYEQYF
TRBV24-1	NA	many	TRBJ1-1	TGTGCCACCAGTGGAGAGAACACTGAAGCTTTCTTT	CATSGENTEAFF
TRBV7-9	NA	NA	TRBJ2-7	TGTGCCAGCAGCCTGGGGGCGGTTTGGCACGAGCAGTACTTC	CASSLGAVWHEQYF
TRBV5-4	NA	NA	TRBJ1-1	TGTGCCAGCAGCTTCGGGGGGTGGGACACTGAAGCTTTCTTT	CASSFGGWDTEAFF
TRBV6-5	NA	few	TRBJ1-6	TGTGCCAGCAGTTACGAGGGGAGTAATTCACCCCTCCACTTT	CASSYEGSNSPLHF
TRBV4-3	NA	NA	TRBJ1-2	TGCGCCAGCAGCCAAGATCGTCGTGCCAGAGGCTACACCTTC	CASSQDRRARGYTF
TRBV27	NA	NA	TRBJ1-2	TGTGCCAGCAGACCCCGAGACAGAGGACTATGGGGCTACACCTTC	CASRPRDRGLWGYTF
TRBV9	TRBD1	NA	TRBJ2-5	TGTGCCAGCAGCGAAGCCGGGACAGCTCTGGGAGAGACCCAGTACTTC	CASSEAGTALGETQYF
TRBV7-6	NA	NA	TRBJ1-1	TGTGCCAGCAGCTTAGGGGGAACCGCTGAAGCTTTCTTT	CASSLGGTAEAFF
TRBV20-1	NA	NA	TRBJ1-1	TGCAGTGCTACCGCGACAGGCGCTGAAGCTTTCTTT	CSATATGAEAFF
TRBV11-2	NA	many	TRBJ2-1	TGTGCCAGCAGCGGTACTGAGCAGTTCTTC	CASSGTEQFF
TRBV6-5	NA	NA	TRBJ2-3	TGTGCCAGCAGTACGTACTTAGGCGATACGCAGTATTTT	CASSTYLGDTQYF
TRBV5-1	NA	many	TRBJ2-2	TGCGCCAGCGGAGGAGAGGCCGGGAACACCGGGGAGCTGTTTTTT	CASGGEAGNTGELFF
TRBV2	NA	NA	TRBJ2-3	TGTGCCAGCGTGAGGGTTACCACAGATACGCAGTATTTT	CASVRVTTDTQYF
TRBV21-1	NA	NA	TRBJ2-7	TGTGCCAGCAGCCCGAAGTGGGCCTTTTTCTGCGAGCAGTACTTC	CASSPKWAFFCEQYF
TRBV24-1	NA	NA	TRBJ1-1	TGTGCCACCAGTGATTGGGGGGCTGAAGCTTTCTTT	CATSDWGAEAFF
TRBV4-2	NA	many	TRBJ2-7	TGTGCCAGCAGCCAAGAGTACGGGGGGCAGTACGAGCAGTACTTC	CASSQEYGGQYEQYF
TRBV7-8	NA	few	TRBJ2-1	TGTGCCAGCAGCTTATTCGGCGGCACTCCAGCCGATGAGCAGTTCTTC	CASSLFGGTPADEQFF
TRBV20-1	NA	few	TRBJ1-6	TGCAGTGCTAGAGATCAGGCCTTTCCTTATAATTCACCCCTCCACTTT	CSARDQAFPYNSPLHF
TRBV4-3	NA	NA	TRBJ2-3	TGCGCCAGCAGCCAAGATCCGTGGAGGGGCACAGATACGCAGTATTTT	CASSQDPWRGTDTQYF
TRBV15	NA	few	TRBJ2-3	TGTGCCACCAGCTTCCGACTAACGATGCCCACAGATACGCAGTATTTT	CATSFRLTMPTDTQYF
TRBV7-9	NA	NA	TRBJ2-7	TGTGCCAGCAGCTTAGTTTGGGAGTACGAGCAGTACTTC	CASSLVWEYEQYF
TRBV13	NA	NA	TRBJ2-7	TGTGCCAGCAGCCCCCGGACTGGCCGCAACGAGCAGTACTTC	CASSPRTGRNEQYF
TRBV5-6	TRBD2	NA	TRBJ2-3	TGTGCCAGCAGCTTGGGCGGGAGGGTCACAGATACGCAGTATTTT	CASSLGGRVTDTQYF
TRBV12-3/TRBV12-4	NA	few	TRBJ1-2	TGTGCCAGCAGCCCTTTCGAGGGGTCTTGGGGCTATGGCTACACCTTC	CASSPFEGSWGYGYTF